These 2 T cell receptor beta chains were sequenced from one sample in a study of Ad26.COV2.S vaccination and SARS-CoV-2 variants. Measured with immunoSEQ multiplex PCR; TCRdb has only the in-frame clones, and not every one. The sample has 440,000 or so clones, around 91% seen once. This sample's treatment: about 20 received Ad26.COV2.S at low or high dose, single or two shots; a few received placebo; per-sample allocation not given. After the first vaccine or placebo injection, samples were drawn on day 63. The sample here was peripheral blood, taken in a trial of Ad26.COV2.S vaccine versus placebo. The receptors derive from a person between 18 and 65 years old who received the Ad26.COV2.S COVID-19 vaccine or a placebo.

The V call is TRBV28, the J call TRBJ1-2, with TRBD1 as a possible D gene (6 bases). There are 13 residues in the CDR3. V was clipped by 6 bases and J by 7 bases, with 15 bases between them. The germline V gene encodes CDR1 MDHEN and CDR2 SYDVKM. The CDR3 loop reads CASRTGGPPGYTF. CDR3 DNA: TGTGCCAGCAGGACGGGGGGGCCTCCTGGCTACACCTTC.

This chain links TRBV4-2 with TRBJ2-7; no clear D. Trimming pared 1 base from V and 0 bases from J, leaving 13 bases between. This CDR3 is 16 amino acids long. In germline, CDR1 is LGHNA, CDR2 YNFKEQ. Written as DNA, the CDR3 is TGTGCCAGCAGCCAAGTGCGCCAGCCCAGCTCCTACGAGCAGTACTTC. Translation gives CASSQVRQPSSYEQYF.